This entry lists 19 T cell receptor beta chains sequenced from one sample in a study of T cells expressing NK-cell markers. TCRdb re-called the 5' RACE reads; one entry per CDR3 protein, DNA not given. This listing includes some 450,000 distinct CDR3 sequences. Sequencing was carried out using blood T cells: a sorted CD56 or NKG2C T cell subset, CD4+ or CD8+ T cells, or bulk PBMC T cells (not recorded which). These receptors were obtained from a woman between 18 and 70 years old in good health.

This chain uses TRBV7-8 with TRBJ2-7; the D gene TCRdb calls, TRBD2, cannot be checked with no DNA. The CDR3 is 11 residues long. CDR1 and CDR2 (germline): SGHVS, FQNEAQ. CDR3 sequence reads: CASRGTYEQYF.

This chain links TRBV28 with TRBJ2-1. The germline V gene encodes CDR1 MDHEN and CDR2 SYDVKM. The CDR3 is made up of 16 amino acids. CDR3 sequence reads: CASSFFKLASYNEQFF.

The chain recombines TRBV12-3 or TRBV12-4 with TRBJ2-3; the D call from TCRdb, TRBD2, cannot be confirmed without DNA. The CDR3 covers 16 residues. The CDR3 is CASRPTTSPGADTQYF.

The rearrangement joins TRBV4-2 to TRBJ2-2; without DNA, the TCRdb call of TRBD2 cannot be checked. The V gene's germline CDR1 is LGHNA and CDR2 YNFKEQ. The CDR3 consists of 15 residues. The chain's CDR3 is CASSQEGRDTGELFF.

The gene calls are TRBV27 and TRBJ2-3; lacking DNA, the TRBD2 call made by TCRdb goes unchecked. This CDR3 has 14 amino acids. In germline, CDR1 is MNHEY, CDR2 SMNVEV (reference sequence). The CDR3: CASSNTGTRFTQYF.

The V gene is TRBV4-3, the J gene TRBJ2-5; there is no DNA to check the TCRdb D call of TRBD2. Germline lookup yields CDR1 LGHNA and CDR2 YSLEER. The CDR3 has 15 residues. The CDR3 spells CASSQGRAGQETQYF.

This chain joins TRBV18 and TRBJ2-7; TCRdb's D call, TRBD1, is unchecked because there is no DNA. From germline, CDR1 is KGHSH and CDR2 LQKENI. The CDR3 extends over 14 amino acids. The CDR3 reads CASSPRTGADEQYF.

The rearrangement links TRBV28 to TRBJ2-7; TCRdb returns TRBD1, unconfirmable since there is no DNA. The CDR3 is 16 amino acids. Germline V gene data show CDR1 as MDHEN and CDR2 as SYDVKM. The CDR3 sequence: CASRRTTGAAPYEQYF.

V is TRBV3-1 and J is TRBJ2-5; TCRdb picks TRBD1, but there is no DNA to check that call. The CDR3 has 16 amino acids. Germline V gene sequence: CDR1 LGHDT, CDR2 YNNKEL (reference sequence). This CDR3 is CASSPRSQGAGKTQYF.

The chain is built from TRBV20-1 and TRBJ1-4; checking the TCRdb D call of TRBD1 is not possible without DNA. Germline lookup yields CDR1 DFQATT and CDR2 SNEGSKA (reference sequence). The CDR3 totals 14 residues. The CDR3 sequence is CSATGLRGNEKLFF.

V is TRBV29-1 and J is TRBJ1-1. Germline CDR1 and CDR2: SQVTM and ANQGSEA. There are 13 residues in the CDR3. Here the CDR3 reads CSGWATMNTEAFF. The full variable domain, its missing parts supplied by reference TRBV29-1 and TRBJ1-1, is SAVISQKPSRDICQRGTSLTIQCQVDSQVTMMFWYRQQPGQSLTLIATANQGSEATYESGFVIDKFPISRPNLTFSTLTVSNMSPEDSSIYLCSGWATMNTEAFFGQGTRLTVV.

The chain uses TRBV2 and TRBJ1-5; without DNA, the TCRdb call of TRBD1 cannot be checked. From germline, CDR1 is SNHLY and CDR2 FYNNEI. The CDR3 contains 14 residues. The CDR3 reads CASSQRQDNQPQHF.

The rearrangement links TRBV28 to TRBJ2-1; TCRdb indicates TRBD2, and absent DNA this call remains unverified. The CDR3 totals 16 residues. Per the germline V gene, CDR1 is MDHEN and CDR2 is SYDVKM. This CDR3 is CASSREGTSDHNEQFF.

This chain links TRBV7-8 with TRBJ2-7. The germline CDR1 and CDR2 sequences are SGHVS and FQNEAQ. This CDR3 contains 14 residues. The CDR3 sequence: CASSSSGSRYEQYF. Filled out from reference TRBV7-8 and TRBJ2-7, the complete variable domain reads GAGVSQSPRYKVAKRGQDVALRCDPISGHVSLFWYQQALGQGPEFLTYFQNEAQLDKSGLPSDRFFAERPEGSVSTLKIQRTQQEDSAVYLCASSSSGSRYEQYFGPGTRLTVT.

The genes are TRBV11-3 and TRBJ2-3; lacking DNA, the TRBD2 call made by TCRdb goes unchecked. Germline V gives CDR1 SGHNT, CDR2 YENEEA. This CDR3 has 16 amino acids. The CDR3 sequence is CASSSLGSGRPDTQYF.

The CDR3 here is CASSEWGPANTGELFF. The rearrangement links TRBV2 to TRBJ2-2; checking the TCRdb D call of TRBD1 is not possible without DNA. The CDR3 contains 16 residues. Germline V lookup: CDR1 SNHLY, CDR2 FYNNEI.

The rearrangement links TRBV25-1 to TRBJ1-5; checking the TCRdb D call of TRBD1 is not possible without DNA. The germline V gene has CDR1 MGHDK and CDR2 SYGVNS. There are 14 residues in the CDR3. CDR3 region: CASSEPGNPGPQHF. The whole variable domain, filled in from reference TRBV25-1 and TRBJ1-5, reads EADIYQTPRYLVIGTGKKITLECSQTMGHDKMYWYQQDPGMELHLIHYSYGVNSTEKGDLSSESTVSRIRTEHFPLTLESARPSHTSQYLCASSEPGNPGPQHFGDGTRLSIL.

CDR3 region: CASAQGAYEQYF. The gene calls are TRBV28 and TRBJ2-7; TCRdb lists TRBD1, though no DNA is available to test this call. CDR1 and CDR2 (germline): MDHEN, SYDVKM. The CDR3 loop spans 12 amino acids.

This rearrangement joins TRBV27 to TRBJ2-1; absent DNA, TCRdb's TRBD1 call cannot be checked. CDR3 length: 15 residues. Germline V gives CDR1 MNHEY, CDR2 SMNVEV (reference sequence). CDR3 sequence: CASSFRDRALDEQFF.